These 32 T cell receptor beta chains share one sample of origin, sequenced in a study of OX40 agonist ivuxolimab in advanced cancers. The assay was immunoSEQ multiplex PCR, and TCRdb's table has in-frame clones only and misses some. The profile shows tens of thousands of clones, more than 65% of them singletons. The sequences come from CD4+ or CD8+ T cells sorted from blood, collected in a trial of the OX40 agonist ivuxolimab. These receptors were obtained from an adult with an advanced solid tumor such as melanoma, head and neck, liver or kidney cancer.

The CDR3 bases are TGTGCCAGCAGTCGAACCCCGCCGGGACTAGCCAACACAGATACGCAGTATTTT. It codes for CASSRTPPGLANTDTQYF. The V and J genes are TRBV27 and TRBJ2-3; TRBD2 matches 9 bases. This CDR3 has 18 residues. With V trimmed by 5 bases and J by 2 bases, 14 bases remained unmatched. From germline, CDR1 is MNHEY and CDR2 SMNVEV (reference sequence).

The V call is TRBV5-1, the J call TRBJ1-1, with unresolved D. V was clipped by 7 bases and J by 0 bases, with 16 bases between them. Per the germline V gene, CDR1 is SGHRS and CDR2 is YFSETQ. CDR3 length equals 15 residues. The CDR3 DNA sequence: TGCGCCAGCCATCTCAATGCCTTCATGAACACTGAAGCTTTCTTT. Protein product: CASHLNAFMNTEAFF.

This clone was observed once. The rearrangement joins TRBV19 to TRBJ1-3; D is uncertain. The V gene lost 3 bases and the J gene lost 4 bases, with 13 bases spanning the gap. The CDR3 is 15 residues long. Germline CDR1 LNHDA, CDR2 SQIVND (reference sequence). This CDR3 reads CASSILRGMGNTIYF. In DNA form, the CDR3 reads TGTGCCAGTAGTATTCTCCGTGGCATGGGAAACACCATATATTTT.

The chain employs TRBV6-5 and TRBJ2-5, with 7 bases fitting TRBD2. The CDR3 consists of 15 residues. V was clipped by 2 bases and J by 4 bases; unmatched bases: 7. CDR1 is MNHEY, CDR2 SVGAGI, per germline. CDR3 sequence reads: CASSYDSRLAETQYF. Here the CDR3 DNA reads TGTGCCAGCAGTTACGATTCTCGACTAGCAGAGACCCAGTACTTC.

This clone was seen only once. The V and J genes are TRBV6-5 and TRBJ1-3; D perhaps matches TRBD1 (5 bases). This CDR3 comprises 15 residues. The V end was cut by 0 bases, the J end by 1 base, with 7 bases between. Germline assignment: CDR1 MNHEY and CDR2 SVGAGI. CDR3 coding DNA: TGTGCCAGCAGTTACTCGGGGGGGTCTGGAAACACCATATATTTT. Amino acid sequence: CASSYSGGSGNTIYF.

This clone showed up just once. The chain joins TRBV9 to TRBJ1-1, with a weak D call TRBD1 (6 bases). Germline loops: CDR1 SGDLS, CDR2 YYNGEE. The CDR3 is 16 amino acids. The V gene lost 0 bases and the J gene lost 7 bases, with 19 bases spanning the gap. CDR3 bases: TGTGCCAGCAGCGTAGAGCCTTTAGGACAGTTCGGTGAAGCTTTCTTT. This gives the protein CASSVEPLGQFGEAFF.

There are a few counts of this clone. The J gene is TRBJ1-1, the V gene TRBV7-9; D is unclear. This CDR3 is 13 amino acids long. CDR1 and CDR2 (germline): SEHNR, FQNEAQ (reference sequence). The germline V and J ends were trimmed by 3 bases and 6 bases, with 11 bases remaining between them. The CDR3 here is CASSLALAAEAFF. The CDR3 DNA is TGTGCCAGCAGCTTGGCGTTGGCAGCTGAAGCTTTCTTT. Variable domain in full (rest from reference TRBV7-9 and TRBJ1-1): DTGVSQNPRHKITKRGQNVTFRCDPISEHNRLYWYRQTLGQGPEFLTYFQNEAQLEKSRLLSDRFSAERPKGSFSTLEIQRTEQGDSAMYLCASSLALAAEAFFGQGTRLTVV.

The chain uses TRBV28 and TRBJ2-1; 8 nucleotides agree with TRBD2. Germline loops: CDR1 MDHEN, CDR2 SYDVKM. V dropped 2 bases and J dropped 3; count of bases not matched to a gene: 3. The CDR3 extends over 15 amino acids. The CDR3 sequence: CASSLMAGGYNEQFF. CDR3 nucleotide sequence: TGTGCCAGCAGTTTAATGGCGGGGGGCTACAATGAGCAGTTCTTC.

The chain uses TRBV5-5 and TRBJ2-3; perhaps TRBD1 as D (5 bases). Per germline, CDR1 SGHKS and CDR2 YYEKEE (reference sequence). This CDR3 has 16 residues. V lost 4 bases to trimming and J lost 1 base, with 16 bases between them. For the CDR3, the DNA is TGTGCCAGCAGCCCTCCGTGGGGCCGGGGCACAGATACGCAGTATTTT. Its translation is CASSPPWGRGTDTQYF.

The V and J genes are TRBV5-5 and TRBJ2-7; TRBD1 aligns across 7 bases. Germline V gene data show CDR1 as SGHKS and CDR2 as YYEKEE (reference sequence). This CDR3 has 16 residues. With 0 bases clipped from V and 5 bases from J, the junction kept 11 bases outside the gene matches. The CDR3 reads CASSLGGGRDGDEQYF. In nucleotides, the CDR3 is TGTGCCAGCAGCTTGGGAGGGGGCAGGGACGGGGACGAGCAGTACTTC. Variable domain in full (rest from reference TRBV5-5 and TRBJ2-7): DAGVTQSPTHLIKTRGQQVTLRCSPISGHKSVSWYQQVLGQGPQFIFQYYEKEERGRGNFPDRFSARQFPNYSSELNVNALLLGDSALYLCASSLGGGRDGDEQYFGPGTRLTVT.

The chain links TRBV28 to TRBJ2-1, with D possibly matching TRBD2 (6 bases). The germline V gene encodes CDR1 MDHEN and CDR2 SYDVKM. The V and J ends lost 7 bases and 0 bases respectively, with 13 bases between them. This CDR3 contains 15 residues. CDR3 sequence: CASTPPGSSYNEQFF. CDR3 bases: TGTGCCAGCACCCCGCCCGGGAGCTCCTACAATGAGCAGTTCTTC.

The chain employs TRBV20-1 and TRBJ1-1; D gene ambiguous. Germline loops: CDR1 DFQATT, CDR2 SNEGSKA (reference sequence). CDR3 length: 11 amino acids. V shed 2 bases and J shed 3 bases, with 4 bases lying between them. CDR3 nucleotide sequence: TGCAGTGCTAGATGGGACACTGAAGCTTTCTTT. It is translated as CSARWDTEAFF.

The chain joins TRBV7-8 to TRBJ2-5, with TRBD2 identical over 12 bases. From germline, CDR1 is SGHVS and CDR2 FQNEAQ. This CDR3 is 16 amino acids long. The V segment lost 3 bases and the J segment 4 bases; nucleotides outside the gene matches: 6. This CDR3 reads CASSFLAGGPGETQYF. CDR3 nucleotide sequence: TGTGCCAGCAGCTTTCTAGCGGGGGGGCCAGGAGAGACCCAGTACTTC.

The J gene is TRBJ2-2, the V gene TRBV5-1; possibly TRBD2 for D (5 bases). Germline assignment: CDR1 SGHRS and CDR2 YFSETQ. The CDR3 contains 14 residues. Deletions cut 1 base from V and 6 bases from J, with 10 bases between. The CDR3 reads CASSLKSGSGELFF. The CDR3 DNA follows: TGCGCCAGCAGCTTGAAGTCGGGATCCGGGGAGCTGTTTTTT.

The rearrangement uses TRBV5-4 and TRBJ2-3, with 12 positions matching TRBD2. The V and J ends lost 5 bases and 6 bases, in that order; junction bases with no gene match: 10. The CDR3 loop spans 16 amino acids. From germline, CDR1 is SGHNT and CDR2 YYREEE (reference sequence). The CDR3 DNA reads TGTGCCAGCAGGCCCCGACAGGGACTAGCGGGTGATACGCAGTATTTT. Amino acid sequence: CASRPRQGLAGDTQYF.

The chain recombines TRBV4-2 with TRBJ2-7; 8 nucleotides align to TRBD2. V lost 0 bases and J lost 3; bases outside the gene matches: 7. CDR1 and CDR2 (germline): LGHNA, YNFKEQ. There are 16 residues in the CDR3. The DNA for the CDR3 is TGTGCCAGCAGCCAAGATCCTGCGGGGGGAGGCTACGAGCAGTACTTC. Its translation is CASSQDPAGGGYEQYF.

This chain uses TRBV5-4 with TRBJ2-6; 10 nucleotides align to TRBD1. The CDR3 is 18 amino acids. Germline-derived CDR1 and CDR2 are SGHNT and YYREEE (reference sequence). After removal of 5 bases from V and 1 base from J, the junction contained 9 bases not matched to a gene. Written as DNA, the CDR3 is TGTGCCAGCAGTCCGCCGGGACAGGGGAATTCTGGGGCCAACGTCCTGACTTTC. Its translation is CASSPPGQGNSGANVLTF.

The sample holds one count of this clone. The chain has TRBV7-6 and TRBJ1-1; TRBD1 might be the D (5 bases). This CDR3 is 15 amino acids long. V shed 0 bases and J shed 4 bases, with 12 bases lying between them. Germline CDR1 and CDR2: SGHVS and FNYEAQ. The CDR3 nucleotides are TGTGCCAGCAGCTTAGCCAGCGGCGGGGGCACTGAAGCTTTCTTT. This gives the protein CASSLASGGGTEAFF.

The chain carries TRBV28 and TRBJ1-2, with D tentatively TRBD1 (6 bases). The CDR3 is 14 residues long. V was clipped by 6 bases and J by 6 bases, with 17 bases between them. CDR1 is MDHEN and CDR2 is SYDVKM in the germline V gene. The CDR3: CASRDSGPSHGYTF. DNA for the CDR3: TGTGCCAGCAGGGACAGCGGGCCAAGTCATGGCTACACCTTC.

V gene TRBV5-1 combines with J gene TRBJ2-3, with D unclear. V was cut by 4 bases and J by 6 bases, with 9 bases left in between. Germline V gene data show CDR1 as SGHRS and CDR2 as YFSETQ. The CDR3 loop spans 12 amino acids. The CDR3 reads CASSQVLDTQYF. For the CDR3, the DNA is TGCGCCAGCAGCCAGGTATTGGATACGCAGTATTTT.

This rearrangement joins TRBV9 to TRBJ2-7, with 9 bases lining up with TRBD2. This CDR3 has 15 residues. After removal of 3 bases from V and 4 bases from J, the junction contained 8 bases not matched to a gene. In germline, CDR1 is SGDLS, CDR2 YYNGEE. CDR3 nucleotides: TGTGCCAGCAGCGAGAATAGCGGGGGAACTTACGAGCAGTACTTC. The encoded protein is CASSENSGGTYEQYF.

This chain connects TRBV4-1 to TRBJ2-5; D assignment may be TRBD1 or TRBD2 (5 bases each). Germline V gene sequence: CDR1 MGHRA, CDR2 YSYEKL. The CDR3 length is 13 residues. Trimming removed 3 bases at V and 5 bases at J, with 10 bases between. The CDR3 here is CASSQGPAETQYF. The CDR3, as DNA: TGCGCCAGCAGCCAGGGACCAGCGGAGACCCAGTACTTC.

This sequence joins TRBV2 and TRBJ1-1; a possible D gene is TRBD1 (5 bases). The germline V and J ends were trimmed by 5 bases and 7 bases, with 14 bases remaining between them. Germline-derived CDR1 and CDR2 are SNHLY and FYNNEI. The CDR3 is made up of 13 amino acids. CDR3 nucleotides: TGTGCCAGCAGTCAAGACAGCCCAAGTGAAGCTTTCTTT. It is translated as CASSQDSPSEAFF.

The rearrangement uses TRBV7-6 and TRBJ2-3; D remains unclear. Germline CDR1 SGHVS, CDR2 FNYEAQ. This CDR3 is built from 15 residues. Trimming pared 5 bases from V and 2 bases from J, leaving 14 bases between. This chain's CDR3 is CASSALENPTDTQYF. In DNA form, the CDR3 reads TGTGCCAGCAGCGCCCTAGAAAACCCCACAGATACGCAGTATTTT.

This chain connects TRBV2 to TRBJ1-1; no reliable D call. The germline V gene has CDR1 SNHLY and CDR2 FYNNEI. The CDR3 is made up of 14 amino acids. V lost 2 bases and J 5 bases, leaving 12 bases between the germline ends. The CDR3 sequence is CASSERVVATEAFF. For the CDR3, the DNA is TGTGCCAGCAGTGAAAGGGTTGTAGCGACTGAAGCTTTCTTT.

The CDR3 region has the DNA TGTGCCAGTAGGATGGACAGGGCAGATAATCAGCCCCAGCATTTT. Protein sequence: CASRMDRADNQPQHF. V is TRBV19 and J is TRBJ1-5, with TRBD1 identical over 8 bases. CDR1 LNHDA and CDR2 SQIVND come from the germline V gene (reference sequence). This CDR3 comprises 15 residues. J gave up 4 bases and V 6 bases, and 8 bases lay outside the gene matches.

This chain uses TRBV19 with TRBJ2-2; 7 bases line up with TRBD1. CDR1 and CDR2 from the germline V gene are LNHDA and SQIVND (reference sequence). Losses at the gene ends were 6 bases for V and 1 base for J; bases not matched to a gene: 2. The CDR3 is 14 amino acids. The chain's CDR3 is CASRRTGNTGELFF. The DNA of the CDR3 is TGTGCCAGTAGGCGGACAGGGAACACCGGGGAGCTGTTTTTT.

This clone was recorded only once. The V call is TRBV5-4, the J call TRBJ1-2; 9 bases line up with TRBD1. Germline V lookup: CDR1 SGHNT, CDR2 YYREEE (reference sequence). The CDR3 is 14 residues long. V dropped 1 base and J dropped 2; count of bases not matched to a gene: 0. The CDR3 DNA sequence: TGTGCCAGCAGCTTGACAGGGGGCAACTATGGCTACACCTTC. This encodes CASSLTGGNYGYTF.

This clone has only a few counts. The gene calls are TRBV5-1 and TRBJ2-7; D is possibly TRBD2 (5 bases). CDR1 SGHRS and CDR2 YFSETQ come from the germline V gene. V lost 0 bases and J lost 3, with 10 bases in between. The CDR3 is 14 residues long. The CDR3 DNA is TGCGCCAGCAGCTTGGTTGGAGCGGACTACGAGCAGTACTTC. It codes for CASSLVGADYEQYF.

The gene calls are TRBV6-1 and TRBJ1-5; 7 bases line up with TRBD1. V was clipped by 7 bases and J by 3 bases; unmatched bases: 9. CDR1 is MNHNS, CDR2 SASEGT, per germline. There are 15 residues in the CDR3. This CDR3 is CASKFDRADNQPQHF. For the CDR3, the DNA is TGTGCCAGCAAGTTCGACAGGGCCGACAATCAGCCCCAGCATTTT.

This sequence joins TRBV11-2 and TRBJ2-7; 10 nucleotides align to TRBD1. Germline V lookup: CDR1 SGHAT, CDR2 FQNNGV. The CDR3 is made up of 14 amino acids. Losses at the gene ends were 1 base for V and 4 bases for J; bases not matched to a gene: 1. CDR3 nucleotides: TGTGCCAGCAGCTTAGGGGGACAGGGGTACGAGCAGTACTTC. It is translated as CASSLGGQGYEQYF.

CDR3 DNA: TGTGCCAGCACCCAGCAGCAGGCAGGGGGCATCCACGAGCAGTACTTC. Protein sequence: CASTQQQAGGIHEQYF. The chain links TRBV5-6 to TRBJ2-7, with 8 positions matching TRBD1. Germline V lookup: CDR1 SGHDT, CDR2 YYEEEE. There are 16 residues in the CDR3. V gave up 6 bases and J gave up 5 bases; unmatched junction bases: 16.